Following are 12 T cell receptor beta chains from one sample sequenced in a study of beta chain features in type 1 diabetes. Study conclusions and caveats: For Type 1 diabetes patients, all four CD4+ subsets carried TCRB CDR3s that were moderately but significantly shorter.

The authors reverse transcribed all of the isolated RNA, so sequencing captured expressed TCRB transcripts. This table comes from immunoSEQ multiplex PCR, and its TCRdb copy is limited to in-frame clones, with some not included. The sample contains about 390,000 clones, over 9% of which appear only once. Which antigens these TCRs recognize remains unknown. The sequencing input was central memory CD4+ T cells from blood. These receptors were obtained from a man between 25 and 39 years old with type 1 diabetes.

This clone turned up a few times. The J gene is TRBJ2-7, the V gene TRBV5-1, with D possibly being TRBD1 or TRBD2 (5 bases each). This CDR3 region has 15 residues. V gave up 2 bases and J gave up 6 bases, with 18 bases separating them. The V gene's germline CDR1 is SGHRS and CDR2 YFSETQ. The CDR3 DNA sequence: TGCGCCAGCAGCTTCGTGGGGGACCGTGGGTCCGAGCAGTACTTC. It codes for CASSFVGDRGSEQYF.

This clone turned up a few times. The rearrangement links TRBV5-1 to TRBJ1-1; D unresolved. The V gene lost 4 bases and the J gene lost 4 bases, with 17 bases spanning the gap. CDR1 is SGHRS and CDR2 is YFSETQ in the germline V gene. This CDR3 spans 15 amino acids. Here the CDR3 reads CASSLRAQEGTEAFF. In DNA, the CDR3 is TGCGCCAGCAGCCTTCGGGCCCAGGAAGGCACTGAAGCTTTCTTT. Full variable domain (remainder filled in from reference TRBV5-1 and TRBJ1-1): KAGVTQTPRYLIKTRGQQVTLSCSPISGHRSVSWYQQTPGQGLQFLFEYFSETQRNKGNFPGRFSGRQFSNSRSEMNVSTLELGDSALYLCASSLRAQEGTEAFFGQGTRLTVV.

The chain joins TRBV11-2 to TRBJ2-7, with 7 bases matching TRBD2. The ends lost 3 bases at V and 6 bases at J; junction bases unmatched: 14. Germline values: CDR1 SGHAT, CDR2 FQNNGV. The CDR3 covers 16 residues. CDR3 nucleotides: TGTGCCAGCAGCTTGACCCCTAGCGGCCTTACTCCCGAGCAGTACTTC. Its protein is CASSLTPSGLTPEQYF.

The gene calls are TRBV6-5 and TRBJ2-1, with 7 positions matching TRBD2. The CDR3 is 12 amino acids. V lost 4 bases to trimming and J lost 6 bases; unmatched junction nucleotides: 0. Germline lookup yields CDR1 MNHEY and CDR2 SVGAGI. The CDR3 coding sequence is TGTGCCAGCAGTTCTAGCGGCAATGAGCAGTTCTTC. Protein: CASSSSGNEQFF.

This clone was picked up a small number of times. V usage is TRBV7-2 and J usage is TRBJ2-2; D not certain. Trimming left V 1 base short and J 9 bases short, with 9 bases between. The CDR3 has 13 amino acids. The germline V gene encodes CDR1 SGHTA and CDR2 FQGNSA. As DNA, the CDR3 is TGTGCCAGCAGCTTAGGCTTGCAAAGGGAGCTGTTTTTT. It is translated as CASSLGLQRELFF.

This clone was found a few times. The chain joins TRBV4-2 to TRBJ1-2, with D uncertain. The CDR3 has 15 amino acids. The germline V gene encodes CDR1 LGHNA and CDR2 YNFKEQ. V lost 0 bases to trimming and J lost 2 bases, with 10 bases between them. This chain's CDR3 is CASSQDLSENYGYTF. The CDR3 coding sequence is TGTGCCAGCAGCCAAGATTTATCAGAGAACTATGGCTACACCTTC.

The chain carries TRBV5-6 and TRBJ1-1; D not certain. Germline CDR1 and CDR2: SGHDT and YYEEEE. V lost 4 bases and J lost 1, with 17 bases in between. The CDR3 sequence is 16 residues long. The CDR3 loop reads CASSRPWRGRNTEAFF. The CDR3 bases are TGTGCCAGCAGCCGCCCTTGGAGAGGAAGGAACACTGAAGCTTTCTTT.

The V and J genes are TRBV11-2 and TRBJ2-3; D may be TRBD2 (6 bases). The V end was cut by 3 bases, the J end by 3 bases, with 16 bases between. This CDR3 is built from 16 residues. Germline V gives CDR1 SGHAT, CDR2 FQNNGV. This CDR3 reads CASSLNLIRETDTQYF. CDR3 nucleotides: TGTGCCAGCAGCTTGAATTTGATTCGGGAGACAGATACGCAGTATTTT.

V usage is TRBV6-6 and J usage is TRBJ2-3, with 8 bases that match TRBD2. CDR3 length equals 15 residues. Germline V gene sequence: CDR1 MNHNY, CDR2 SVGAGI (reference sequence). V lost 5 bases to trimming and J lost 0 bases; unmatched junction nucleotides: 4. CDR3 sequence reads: CASSTSGFSTDTQYF. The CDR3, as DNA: TGTGCCAGCAGTACTAGCGGATTTAGCACAGATACGCAGTATTTT.

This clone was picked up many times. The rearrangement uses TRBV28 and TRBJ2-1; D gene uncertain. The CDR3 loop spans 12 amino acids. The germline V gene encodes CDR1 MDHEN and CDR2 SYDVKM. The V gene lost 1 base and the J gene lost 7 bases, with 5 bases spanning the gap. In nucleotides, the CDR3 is TGTGCCAGCAGTTTATTCTATAATGAGCAGTTCTTC. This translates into CASSLFYNEQFF.

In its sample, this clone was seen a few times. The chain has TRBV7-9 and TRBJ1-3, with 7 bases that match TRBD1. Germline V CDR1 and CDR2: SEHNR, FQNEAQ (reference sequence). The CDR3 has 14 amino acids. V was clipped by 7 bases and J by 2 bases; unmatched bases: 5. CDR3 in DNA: TGTGCCAGCATGACGGACAGGACTGGAAACACCATATATTTT. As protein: CASMTDRTGNTIYF.

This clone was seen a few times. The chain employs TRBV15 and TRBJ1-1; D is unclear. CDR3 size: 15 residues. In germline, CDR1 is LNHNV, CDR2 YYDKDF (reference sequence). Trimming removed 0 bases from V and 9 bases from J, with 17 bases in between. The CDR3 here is CATSRDLENAPKAFF. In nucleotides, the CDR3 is TGTGCCACCAGCAGAGATTTGGAGAATGCCCCGAAAGCTTTCTTT.